Presented here are 22 T cell receptor beta chains from one specimen sequenced in a study of T cells in Graves' hyperthyroidism and ophthalmopathy. Authors of the study amplified TCR beta CDR3 regions from RNA transcripts. When the TCR CDR3 underwent first-round RT-PCR, the HTBI primer set was used. Each CDR3 protein is one row after TCRdb ran MiXCR on the multiplex PCR reads. The sample includes fewer than 600,000 distinct CDR3 sequences, approximately 15% of them seen just once. The specimen sequenced was blood. The receptor source for this set is a young woman with Graves' hyperthyroidism.

The V gene is TRBV20-1, the J gene TRBJ1-1; D is ambiguous. The germline CDR1 and CDR2 sequences are DFQATT and SNEGSKA (reference sequence). V lost 5 bases and J lost 8, with 6 bases in between. This CDR3 region has 9 residues. In nucleotides, the CDR3 is TGCAGTGCTGGTCCCGAAGCTTTCTTT. This codes for CSAGPEAFF.

This clonotype has ten or more counts. The gene calls are TRBV30 and TRBJ1-2; TRBD1 might be the D (6 bases). CDR1 is GTSNPN and CDR2 is SVGIG in the germline V gene (reference sequence). The CDR3 consists of 14 residues. V lost 1 base, J lost 5 bases, and 14 bases lay in between. The CDR3 reads CAWSGPWDIYGYTF. CDR3 DNA: TGTGCCTGGAGTGGCCCCTGGGACATTTATGGCTACACCTTC.

This clonotype was found many times. In DNA form, the CDR3 reads TGTGCCTGGAGTCTAACAGGCTACGAGCAGTACGTC. The encoded protein is CAWSLTGYEQYV. The V gene is TRBV30, the J gene TRBJ2-7, with D possibly being TRBD1 (5 bases). Between the trimmed V and J ends, which lost 2 bases and 3 bases, there was a span of 8 bases. The V gene's germline CDR1 is GTSNPN and CDR2 SVGIG (reference sequence). CDR3 length: 12 residues.

CDR3 residues: CATTGGPGSPLHF. The CDR3 DNA sequence: TGTGCCACTACCGGAGGGCCGGGTTCACCCCTCCACTTT. V and J are TRBV3-1 and TRBJ1-6; D unresolved. V lost 10 bases to trimming and J lost 9 bases, with 16 bases between them. The CDR3 is 13 amino acids. Per germline, CDR1 LGHDT and CDR2 YNNKEL (reference sequence). Using reference TRBV3-1 and TRBJ1-6 for the parts outside the CDR3, the full variable domain is DTAVSQTPKYLVTQMGNDKSIKCEQNLGHDTMYWYKQDSKKFLKIMFSYNNKELIINETVPNRFSPKSPDKAHLNLHINSLELGDSAVYFCATTGGPGSPLHFGNGTRLTVT.

This clonotype was found many times. V gene TRBV11-3 combines with J gene TRBJ2-5, with TRBD2 identical over 7 bases. V was clipped by 5 bases and J by 5 bases; unmatched bases: 17. The CDR3 contains 17 residues. The V gene's germline CDR1 is SGHNT and CDR2 YENEEA. The CDR3 sequence is CASSPRGGASGGETQYF. Written as DNA, the CDR3 is TGTGCCAGCAGCCCAAGGGGTGGAGCTAGCGGAGGGGAGACCCAGTACTTC. Combining the CDR3 with reference TRBV11-3 and TRBJ2-5 gives the whole variable domain EAGVVQSPRYKIIEKKQPVAFWCNPISGHNTLYWYLQNLGQGPELLIRYENEEAVDDSQLPKDRFSAERLKGVDSTLKIQPAELGDSAVYLCASSPRGGASGGETQYFGPGTRLLVL.

This clonotype has a count of ten or more. The V and J genes are TRBV2 and TRBJ2-1, with D maybe TRBD1 (5 bases). Germline assignment: CDR1 SNHLY and CDR2 FYNNEI. Trimming left V 3 bases short and J 10 bases short, with 13 bases between. The CDR3 covers 13 residues. This chain's CDR3 is CASSEVRQHEQFF. Written as DNA, the CDR3 is TGTGCCAGCAGTGAGGTGAGACAGCACGAGCAGTTCTTC.

The table lists this clonotype with many counts. The chain recombines TRBV3-1 with TRBJ1-5; D not resolved. The CDR3 contains 14 residues. V lost 1 base and J 11 bases, leaving 15 bases between the germline ends. Germline lookup yields CDR1 LGHDT and CDR2 YNNKEL (reference sequence). CDR3: CASSQAPGGRAQHF. The CDR3 bases are TGTGCCAGCAGCCAAGCTCCGGGTGGTAGGGCCCAGCATTTT.

Remarks on this clonotype: A read error is possible here, since a much larger clone lies one base away. The chain has TRBV7-8 and TRBJ2-7; tentative D call: TRBD2 (5 bases). CDR1 and CDR2 from the germline V gene are SGHVS and FQNEAQ. V lost 5 bases to trimming and J lost 3 bases, with 14 bases between them. The CDR3 has 14 residues. CDR3 DNA sequence: TGTGCCAGCAGCCCGCCCGACGACTACTACGAGCAGTACGTC. Residues: CASSPPDDYYEQYV.

The chain couples TRBV3-1 to TRBJ2-3, with 14 bases aligning to TRBD2. With V trimmed by 4 bases and J by 5 bases, 8 bases remained unmatched. Per germline, CDR1 LGHDT and CDR2 YNNKEL (reference sequence). The length of the CDR3 is 17 residues. The CDR3 sequence is CASSPLGLAGGIDTQYF. The CDR3 DNA sequence: TGTGCCAGCAGCCCGCTAGGACTAGCGGGAGGTATAGATACGCAGTATTTT.

This clonotype showed up many times. The chain combines TRBV6-1 with TRBJ2-2; 7 bases map to TRBD1. The germline gives CDR1 MNHNS, CDR2 SASEGT. With V trimmed by 11 bases and J by 1 base, 4 bases remained unmatched. There are 13 residues in the CDR3. CDR3 nucleotides: TGTGCCCGCAACAGGGGGAACACCGGGGAGCTGTTTTTT. This translates into CARNRGNTGELFF.

In its sample, this clonotype was seen a few times. The conserved closing phenylalanine or tryptophan is absent in this CDR3, likely reflecting a read error. The chain couples TRBV30 to TRBJ2-5; 8 nucleotides line up with TRBD2. The CDR3 length is 13 residues. The trim removed 5 bases at V and 4 bases at J, leaving 6 bases unmatched. Germline loops: CDR1 GTSNPN, CDR2 SVGIG (reference sequence). The CDR3 coding sequence is TGTGCCTGGCTCGGGGGGGGCGGAGAGACCCAGTACTCC. Its translation is CAWLGGGGETQYS.

This clonotype was recorded many times. This chain uses TRBV6-1 with TRBJ1-1; weak D call: TRBD1 (6 bases). Trimming removed 4 bases at V and 0 bases at J, with 9 bases between. Germline CDR1 is MNHNS and CDR2 is SASEGT. The CDR3 spans 14 residues. The CDR3 sequence: CASSGTGMNTEAFF. CDR3 coding DNA: TGTGCCAGCAGTGGAACAGGGATGAACACTGAAGCTTTCTTT.

There are many counts of this clonotype. This sequence joins TRBV9 and TRBJ2-1, with 7 positions matching TRBD1. Germline V gives CDR1 SGDLS, CDR2 YYNGEE. The CDR3 totals 16 residues. Trimming removed 4 bases from V and 5 bases from J; junction bases left unmatched: 12. This CDR3 is CASSTIRQGRDNEQFF. The CDR3 DNA sequence: TGTGCCAGCAGCACTATTAGACAGGGCCGGGACAATGAGCAGTTCTTC.

The sample holds many counts of this clonotype. The chain employs TRBV5-1 and TRBJ2-3, with TRBD2 identical over 14 bases. Germline CDR1 and CDR2: SGHRS and YFSETQ. With V trimmed by 3 bases and J by 1 base, 13 bases remained unmatched. The CDR3 is 20 residues long. CDR3 region: CASSSGTVTSGRAGTDTQYF. CDR3 nucleotides: TGCGCCAGCAGCTCCGGGACGGTGACTAGCGGGAGGGCCGGCACAGATACGCAGTATTTT.

This clonotype was detected only a few times. The gene calls are TRBV7-9 and TRBJ1-1; TRBD1 matches at 10 bases. V lost 3 bases, J lost 5 bases, and 3 bases stayed unmatched. This CDR3 is 14 amino acids long. Germline V gene lookup returns CDR1 SEHNR and CDR2 FQNEAQ (reference sequence). This CDR3 reads CASSFGTGETEAFF. The CDR3 bases are TGTGCCAGCAGCTTCGGGACAGGGGAGACTGAAGCTTTCTTT.

This clonotype was recorded a few times. The V gene is TRBV20-1, the J gene TRBJ1-1, with D maybe TRBD1 (5 bases). The CDR3 runs 14 residues. The V gene lost 1 base and the J gene lost 7 bases, with 16 bases spanning the gap. In germline, CDR1 is DFQATT, CDR2 SNEGSKA (reference sequence). The CDR3 reads CSARGGISTVEAFF. In DNA form, the CDR3 reads TGCAGTGCTAGAGGGGGAATATCGACAGTTGAAGCTTTCTTT.

This clonotype was seen many times. V and J are TRBV20-1 and TRBJ2-5, with 8 bases identical to TRBD2. Germline V CDR1 and CDR2: DFQATT, SNEGSKA (reference sequence). Trimming took 0 bases from V and 2 from J; bases not matched to a gene: 8. CDR3 size: 16 residues. The CDR3 DNA reads TGCAGTGCTAGAGATTTATTTTTAGCGGGGCAAGAGACCCAGTACTTC. Its protein product is CSARDLFLAGQETQYF.

At least ten counts were recorded for this clonotype. CDR3 region: CAWTAGSTYQPQHF. The CDR3, as DNA: TGTGCCTGGACGGCAGGGTCAACGTATCAGCCCCAGCATTTT. V and J are TRBV30 and TRBJ1-5; a possible D gene is TRBD1 (5 bases). Trimming left V 4 bases short and J 5 bases short, with 15 bases between. The CDR3 has 14 amino acids. Germline values: CDR1 GTSNPN, CDR2 SVGIG (reference sequence).

This clonotype came up a few times. The rearrangement links TRBV10-3 to TRBJ2-1; 9 nucleotides align to TRBD2. This CDR3 contains 14 residues. V shed 8 bases, J shed 2 bases, and the junction held 4 bases outside the gene matches. From germline, CDR1 is ENHRY and CDR2 SYGVKD. This CDR3 reads CAIQTSGAYNEQFF. The DNA of the CDR3 is TGTGCCATCCAGACTAGCGGAGCCTACAATGAGCAGTTCTTC.

This clonotype was recorded many times. The rearrangement uses TRBV12-3 or TRBV12-4 and TRBJ1-5; D is perhaps TRBD1 (5 bases). Trimming left V 6 bases short and J 6 bases short, with 15 bases between. This CDR3 comprises 14 residues. CDR3 bases: TGTGCCAGCAGCCAGGGCTGGGGTGGTCAGCCCCAGCATTTT. It translates to CASSQGWGGQPQHF.

This clonotype was recorded at least ten times. The CDR3 DNA reads TGTGCCAGCAGCTTTGACAGTCTCACTGAAGCTTTCTTT. It is translated as CASSFDSLTEAFF. This chain joins TRBV7-8 and TRBJ1-1; TRBD1 is a possible D gene (5 bases). This CDR3 is 13 amino acids long. CDR1 SGHVS and CDR2 FQNEAQ come from the germline V gene. V lost 3 bases and J 4 bases, leaving 9 bases between the germline ends.

Ten or more counts support this clonotype. The gene calls are TRBV30 and TRBJ1-1; D uncertain. Germline loops: CDR1 GTSNPN, CDR2 SVGIG (reference sequence). This CDR3 is 13 amino acids long. The V end was cut by 4 bases, the J end by 3 bases, with 12 bases between. The CDR3: CAWTAARDTEAFF. In DNA form, the CDR3 reads TGTGCCTGGACGGCGGCGAGGGACACTGAAGCTTTCTTT.